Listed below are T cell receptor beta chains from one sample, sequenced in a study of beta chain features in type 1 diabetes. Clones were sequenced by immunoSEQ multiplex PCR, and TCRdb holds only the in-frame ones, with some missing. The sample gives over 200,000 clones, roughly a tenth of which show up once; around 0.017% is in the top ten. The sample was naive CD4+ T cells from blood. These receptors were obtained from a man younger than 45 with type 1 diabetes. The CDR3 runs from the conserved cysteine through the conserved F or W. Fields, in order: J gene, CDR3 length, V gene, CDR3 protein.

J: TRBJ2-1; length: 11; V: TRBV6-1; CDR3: CASTHGNEQFF
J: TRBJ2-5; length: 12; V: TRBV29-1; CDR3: CSATTGTETQYF
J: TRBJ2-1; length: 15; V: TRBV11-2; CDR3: CASSPLAGVHIEQFF
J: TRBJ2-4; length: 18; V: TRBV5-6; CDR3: CASSLDRGTYIAKNIQYF
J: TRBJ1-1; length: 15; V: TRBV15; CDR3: CATSGYSTGNTKAFF
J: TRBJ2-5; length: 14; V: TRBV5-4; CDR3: CASSHPSAGETQYF
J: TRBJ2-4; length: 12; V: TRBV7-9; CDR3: CASSPSSGRWYF
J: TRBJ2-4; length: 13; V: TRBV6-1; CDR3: CASSATHRDIQYF
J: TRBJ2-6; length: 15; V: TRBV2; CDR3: CASSVFYSGANVLTF
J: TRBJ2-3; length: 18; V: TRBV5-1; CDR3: CASSLEGNRGRSTDTQYF